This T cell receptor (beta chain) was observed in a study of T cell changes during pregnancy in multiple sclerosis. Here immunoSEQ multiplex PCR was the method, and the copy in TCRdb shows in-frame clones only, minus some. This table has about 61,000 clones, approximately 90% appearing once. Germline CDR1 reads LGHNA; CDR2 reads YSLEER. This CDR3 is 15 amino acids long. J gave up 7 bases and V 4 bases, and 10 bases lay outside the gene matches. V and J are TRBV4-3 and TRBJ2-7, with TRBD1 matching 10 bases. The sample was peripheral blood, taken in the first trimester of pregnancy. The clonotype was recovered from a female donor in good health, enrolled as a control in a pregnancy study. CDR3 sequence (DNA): TGCGCCAGCAGCCCCTGGAGGGACAGGGGAAAAGAGCAGTACTTC. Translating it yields CASSPWRDRGKEQYF.